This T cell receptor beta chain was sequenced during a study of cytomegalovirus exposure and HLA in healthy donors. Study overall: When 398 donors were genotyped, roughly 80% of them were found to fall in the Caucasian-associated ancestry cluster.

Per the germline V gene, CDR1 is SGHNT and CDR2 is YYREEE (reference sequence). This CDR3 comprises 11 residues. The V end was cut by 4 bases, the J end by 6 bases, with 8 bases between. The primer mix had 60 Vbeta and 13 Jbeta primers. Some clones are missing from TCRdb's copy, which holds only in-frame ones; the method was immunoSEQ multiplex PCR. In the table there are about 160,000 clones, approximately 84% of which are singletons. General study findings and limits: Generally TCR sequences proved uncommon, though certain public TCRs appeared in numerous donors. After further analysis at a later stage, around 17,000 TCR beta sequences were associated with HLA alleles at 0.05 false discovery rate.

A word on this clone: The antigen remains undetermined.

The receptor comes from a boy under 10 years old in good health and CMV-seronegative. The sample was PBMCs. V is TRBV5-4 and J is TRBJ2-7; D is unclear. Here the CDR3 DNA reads TGTGCCAGCAGCGCAACTGGCGAGCAGTACTTC. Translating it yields CASSATGEQYF.